The 25 T cell receptor beta chains below come from one sample, sequenced in a study of T cell repertoires in cytomegalovirus infection. These receptors have no identified antigens. MiXCR, applied by TCRdb to the reads, yields one record per CDR3 protein. The sample carries under 200,000 distinct CDR3 sequences, roughly 21% recorded once. Sequences were derived from CD8+ T cells from cultured PBMCs, sampled from culture after CMV antigen stimulation. The receptors shown here come from a human donor in good health (CMV status not recorded). Some clones in this sample may be carry-over from other donors' samples.

The gene calls are TRBV4-2 and TRBJ1-1; D is undetermined. This CDR3 comprises 11 residues. CDR1 and CDR2 from the germline V gene are LGHNA and YNFKEQ. Trimming stripped 8 bases from V and 11 bases from J, with 15 bases between. The CDR3 loop is CASVTREGAFF. DNA of the CDR3: TGTGCCAGCGTCACGCGGGAAGGGGCTTTCTTT.

The gene calls are TRBV6-2 or TRBV6-3 and TRBJ2-1; D might be TRBD2 (6 bases). From germline, CDR1 is MNHEY and CDR2 SVGEGT. This CDR3 is built from 13 residues. V dropped 2 bases and J dropped 9 bases, with 11 bases sitting between them. CDR3 protein: CASSYAGFTEQFF. In DNA form, the CDR3 reads TGTGCCAGCAGTTACGCGGGGTTCACTGAGCAGTTCTTC.

This clonotype turned up a few times. This sequence joins TRBV7-2 and TRBJ1-4; 9 nucleotides line up with TRBD1. Per germline, CDR1 SGHTA and CDR2 FQGNSA. The CDR3 totals 15 residues. The J segment lost 8 bases and the V segment lost 0 bases, leaving 4 bases of the junction unmatched. The CDR3 bases are TGTGCCAGCAGCTTAGCCCGGACAGGGGACGAAAAACTGTTTTTT. This encodes CASSLARTGDEKLFF.

The V gene is TRBV19, the J gene TRBJ2-1, with 8 bases that match TRBD2. With 1 base clipped from V and 3 bases from J, the junction kept 2 bases outside the gene matches. The V gene's germline CDR1 is LNHDA and CDR2 SQIVND (reference sequence). The CDR3 is 15 residues long. CDR3 DNA: TGTGCCAGTAGTATAGCGGGGGGGATCTACAATGAGCAGTTCTTC. It encodes CASSIAGGIYNEQFF.

The rearrangement joins TRBV7-8 to TRBJ2-2; the D gene could be TRBD1 or TRBD2 (5 bases each). Per germline, CDR1 SGHVS and CDR2 FQNEAQ. The CDR3 spans 17 residues. The germline V and J ends were trimmed by 0 bases and 0 bases, with 11 bases remaining between them. The CDR3 DNA sequence: TGTGCCAGCAGCTTAGCGAGGGGACGATCGAACACCGGGGAGCTGTTTTTT. It translates to CASSLARGRSNTGELFF.

This rearrangement joins TRBV19 to TRBJ2-5; 8 nucleotides align to TRBD2. The CDR3 has 15 amino acids. The junction had 5 bases not matched to a gene; V was cut back by 1 base and J by 4 bases. Germline loops: CDR1 LNHDA, CDR2 SQIVND (reference sequence). CDR3 amino acids: CASSIGPGLGETQYF. The CDR3 DNA reads as TGTGCCAGTAGTATAGGGCCGGGACTAGGAGAGACCCAGTACTTC.

This clonotype was seen only a few times. The chain is built from TRBV20-1 and TRBJ1-2, with TRBD1 matching over 7 bases. The germline gives CDR1 DFQATT, CDR2 SNEGSKA (reference sequence). CDR3 size: 16 residues. V trimming: 1 base; J trimming: 4 bases; junction bases outside the gene matches: 12. This CDR3 reads CSARVKGGDSPYGYTF. CDR3 DNA: TGCAGTGCTAGAGTGAAAGGTGGGGACAGCCCCTATGGCTACACCTTC.

In this sample, this clonotype turned up a few times. This chain connects TRBV12-3 or TRBV12-4 to TRBJ2-1; the D is unclear. V shed 1 base and J shed 10 bases, with 8 bases lying between them. The CDR3 consists of 12 residues. In nucleotides, the CDR3 is TGTGCCAGCAGTTTAGGGACCCGGGAGCAGTTCTTC. As protein: CASSLGTREQFF.

This rearrangement joins TRBV7-8 to TRBJ2-1; TRBD2 might be the D (6 bases). CDR1 SGHVS and CDR2 FQNEAQ come from the germline V gene. This CDR3 is 15 amino acids long. V lost 3 bases and J lost 3, with 12 bases in between. The CDR3 sequence is CASSFTGLLYNEQFF. In DNA form, the CDR3 reads TGTGCCAGCAGCTTTACGGGACTCCTCTACAATGAGCAGTTCTTC.

This clonotype was detected a few times. The DNA for the CDR3 is TGCGCCAGCAGCCAAGGGTTGGTACAGACCTACGAGCAGTACTTC. Translated: CASSQGLVQTYEQYF. J is TRBJ2-7 and V is TRBV4-3; D uncertain. V gave up 1 base and J gave up 2 bases, with 12 bases separating them. Germline CDR1 and CDR2: LGHNA and YSLEER. The CDR3 extends over 15 amino acids.

This clonotype came up a few times. The chain employs TRBV6-2 or TRBV6-3 and TRBJ2-2, with 9 nucleotides matching TRBD1. The CDR3 length is 14 residues. Germline CDR1 and CDR2: MNHEY and SVGEGT. With 6 bases clipped from V and 3 bases from J, the junction kept 2 bases outside the gene matches. The CDR3 DNA reads as TGTGCCAGCAGGACAGGGGGGGACACCGGGGAGCTGTTTTTT. Amino acid sequence: CASRTGGDTGELFF.

This clonotype has more than one count but fewer than ten. This sequence joins TRBV4-3 and TRBJ1-2; tentative D call: TRBD1 (6 bases). This CDR3 spans 15 amino acids. The germline V and J ends were trimmed by 4 bases and 4 bases, with 16 bases remaining between them. Germline loops: CDR1 LGHNA, CDR2 YSLEER. The CDR3 bases are TGCGCCAGCAGCCCACAGGGATTTTCTCTCTATGGCTACACCTTC. This translates into CASSPQGFSLYGYTF.

This clonotype was seen a handful of times. This sequence joins TRBV6-6 and TRBJ1-3, with D unresolved. Per germline, CDR1 MNHNY and CDR2 SVGAGI (reference sequence). With 2 bases removed from V and 0 bases from J, the gap between germline ends came to 11 bases. The CDR3 is made up of 16 amino acids. CDR3 amino acids: CASSYRGRYSGNTIYF. For the CDR3, the DNA is TGTGCCAGCAGTTACCGGGGTCGATACTCTGGAAACACCATATATTTT.

V usage is TRBV7-2 and J usage is TRBJ2-1; D is uncertain. This CDR3 comprises 16 residues. Germline V CDR1 and CDR2: SGHTA, FQGNSA. The germline V and J ends were trimmed by 2 bases and 4 bases, with 15 bases remaining between them. The CDR3 nucleotides are TGTGCCAGCAGCTTATGGCATGAGAGGATATACAATGAGCAGTTCTTC. Translating gives CASSLWHERIYNEQFF.

This clonotype was observed many times. The chain carries TRBV7-9 and TRBJ2-7; 7 bases line up with TRBD1. The CDR3 has 14 residues. Trimming took 4 bases from V and 3 from J; bases not matched to a gene: 6. Germline V gene sequence: CDR1 SEHNR, CDR2 FQNEAQ (reference sequence). The CDR3 here is CASSSPDRVYEQYF. For the CDR3, the DNA is TGTGCCAGCAGCTCACCCGACAGGGTCTACGAGCAGTACTTC.

V is TRBV6-1 and J is TRBJ2-1; D possibly uses TRBD1 or TRBD2 (5 bases each). V was clipped by 11 bases and J by 2 bases, with 25 bases between them. This CDR3 contains 17 residues. Germline assignment: CDR1 MNHNS and CDR2 SASEGT. This CDR3 reads CASAARVTGGPYNEQFF. In DNA, the CDR3 is TGTGCCTCTGCAGCCCGAGTAACAGGAGGTCCCTACAATGAGCAGTTCTTC.

This clonotype was picked up a small number of times. The chain is built from TRBV12-3 or TRBV12-4 and TRBJ1-2, with TRBD1 identical over 7 bases. J gave up 6 bases and V 2 bases, and 12 bases lay outside the gene matches. CDR3 length: 16 amino acids. CDR3 sequence (DNA): TGTGCCAGCAGTTTATCCCCTACAGGGGCCGAGGATGGCTACACCTTC. Translation gives CASSLSPTGAEDGYTF.

The V gene is TRBV12-3 or TRBV12-4, the J gene TRBJ2-7; TRBD1 agrees at 10 bases. V lost 6 bases and J lost 5; bases outside the gene matches: 1. CDR3 length: 12 amino acids. The CDR3: CASSGTGDEQYF. The CDR3 bases are TGTGCCAGCAGCGGGACAGGGGACGAGCAGTACTTC.

This clonotype has only a few counts. The gene calls are TRBV6-2 or TRBV6-3 and TRBJ2-7, with a weak D call TRBD1 (6 bases). The V end was cut by 6 bases, the J end by 5 bases, with 8 bases between. From germline, CDR1 is MNHEY and CDR2 SVGEGT. The CDR3 is 11 residues long. DNA of the CDR3: TGTGCCAGCAGCCCAGGGGACGAGCAGTACTTC. As protein: CASSPGDEQYF.

This clonotype showed up just a few times. The V and J genes are TRBV29-1 and TRBJ1-2; no reliable D call. Trimming pared 0 bases from V and 6 bases from J, leaving 14 bases between. CDR3 length equals 14 residues. Germline V gene sequence: CDR1 SQVTM, CDR2 ANQGSEA. The CDR3 region has the DNA TGCAGCGTTGAAGATCTTGCAGAGCCGCATGGCTACACCTTC. Translating gives CSVEDLAEPHGYTF.

The rearrangement joins TRBV20-1 to TRBJ2-7; D is unclear. The germline V gene has CDR1 DFQATT and CDR2 SNEGSKA (reference sequence). Trimming took off 0 bases at V and 2 bases at J, with 17 bases between the two ends. The CDR3 extends over 16 amino acids. The CDR3 DNA reads as TGCAGTGCTAGAGATAAAGAGTTGTCCCCGGCCTACGAGCAGTACTTC. Protein product: CSARDKELSPAYEQYF.

The rearrangement links TRBV7-2 to TRBJ2-1; 10 bases map to TRBD2. The CDR3 consists of 16 residues. Germline-derived CDR1 and CDR2 are SGHTA and FQGNSA. V gave up 2 bases and J gave up 6 bases; unmatched junction bases: 7. In nucleotides, the CDR3 is TGTGCCAGCAGCTTACTAGCGGGGGCTCCCCCCAATGAGCAGTTCTTC. Its translation is CASSLLAGAPPNEQFF.

The chain joins TRBV27 to TRBJ1-1, with D unclear. There are 12 residues in the CDR3. The V gene's germline CDR1 is MNHEY and CDR2 SMNVEV (reference sequence). The V end lost 7 bases, the J end lost 4 bases, and 10 bases lay between the germline ends. The CDR3 loop reads CASTGPGTEAFF. As DNA, the CDR3 is TGTGCCAGCACTGGGCCGGGCACTGAAGCTTTCTTT.

This clonotype was seen ten or more times. The V gene is TRBV7-9, the J gene TRBJ1-2; TRBD1 is a possible D gene (5 bases). The CDR3 is made up of 16 amino acids. Trimming shortened V by 5 bases and J by 8 bases, and 24 bases separated the two germline ends. Germline V gene sequence: CDR1 SEHNR, CDR2 FQNEAQ (reference sequence). CDR3 coding DNA: TGTGCCAGCAGCCCACCGAACACGGGACGCGAAACGGGCTACACCTTC. Translated: CASSPPNTGRETGYTF.

The gene calls are TRBV6-2 or TRBV6-3 and TRBJ2-1; TRBD2 agrees at 9 bases. Per germline, CDR1 MNHEY and CDR2 SVGEGT. The CDR3 covers 15 residues. V was pared by 2 bases and J by 8 bases, with 7 bases of the junction left unmatched. CDR3 protein: CASSYGGSGGDEQFF. CDR3 DNA sequence: TGTGCCAGCAGTTACGGGGGTAGCGGGGGCGATGAGCAGTTCTTC.